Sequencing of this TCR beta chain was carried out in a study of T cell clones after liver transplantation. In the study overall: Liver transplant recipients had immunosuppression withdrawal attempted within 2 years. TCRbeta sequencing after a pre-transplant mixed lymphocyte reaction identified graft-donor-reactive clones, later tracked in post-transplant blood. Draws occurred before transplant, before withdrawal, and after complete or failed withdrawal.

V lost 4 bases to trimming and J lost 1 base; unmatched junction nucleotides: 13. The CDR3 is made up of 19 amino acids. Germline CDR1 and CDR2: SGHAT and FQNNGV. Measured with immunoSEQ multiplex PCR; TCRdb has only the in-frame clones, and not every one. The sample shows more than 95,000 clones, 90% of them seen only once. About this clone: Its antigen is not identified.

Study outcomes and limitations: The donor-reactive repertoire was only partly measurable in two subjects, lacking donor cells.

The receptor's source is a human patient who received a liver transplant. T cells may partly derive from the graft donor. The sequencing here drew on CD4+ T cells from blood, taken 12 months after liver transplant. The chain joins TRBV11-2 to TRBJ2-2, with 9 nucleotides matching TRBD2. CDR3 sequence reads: CASSYRALAGLRNTGELFF. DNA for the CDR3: TGTGCCAGCAGCTACCGGGCCCTAGCGGGGCTTAGGAACACCGGGGAGCTGTTTTTT.